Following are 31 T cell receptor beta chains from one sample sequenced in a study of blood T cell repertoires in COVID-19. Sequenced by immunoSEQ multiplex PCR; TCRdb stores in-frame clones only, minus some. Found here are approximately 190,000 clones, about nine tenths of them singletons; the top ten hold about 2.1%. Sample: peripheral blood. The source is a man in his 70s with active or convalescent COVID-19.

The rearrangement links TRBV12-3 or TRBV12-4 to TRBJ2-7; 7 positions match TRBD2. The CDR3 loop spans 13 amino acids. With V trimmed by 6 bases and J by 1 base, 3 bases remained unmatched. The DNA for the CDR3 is TGTGCCAGCAGCCCGGGACTATCCTACGAGCAGTACTTC. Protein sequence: CASSPGLSYEQYF.

In DNA form, the CDR3 reads TGCAGTGCTAGTGTCCCAGGCCTCTCTGGAAACACCATATATTTT. This codes for CSASVPGLSGNTIYF. The chain joins TRBV20-1 to TRBJ1-3; D not resolved. Germline V gene sequence: CDR1 DFQATT, CDR2 SNEGSKA (reference sequence). CDR3 length: 15 residues. Deletions cut 3 bases from V and 0 bases from J, with 12 bases between.

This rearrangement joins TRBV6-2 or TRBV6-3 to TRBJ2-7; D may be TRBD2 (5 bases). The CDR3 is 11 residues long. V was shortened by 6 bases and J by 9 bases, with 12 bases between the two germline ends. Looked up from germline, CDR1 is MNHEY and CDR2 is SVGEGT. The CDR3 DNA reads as TGTGCCAGCAGCACTAGTATTGGGCAGTACTTC. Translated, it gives CASSTSIGQYF.

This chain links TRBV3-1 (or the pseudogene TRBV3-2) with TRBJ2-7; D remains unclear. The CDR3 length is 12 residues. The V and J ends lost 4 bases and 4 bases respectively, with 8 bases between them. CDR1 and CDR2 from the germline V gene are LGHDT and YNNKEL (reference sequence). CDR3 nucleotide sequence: TGTGCCAGCAGCCTAAACCTATACGAGCAGTACTTC. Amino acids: CASSLNLYEQYF.

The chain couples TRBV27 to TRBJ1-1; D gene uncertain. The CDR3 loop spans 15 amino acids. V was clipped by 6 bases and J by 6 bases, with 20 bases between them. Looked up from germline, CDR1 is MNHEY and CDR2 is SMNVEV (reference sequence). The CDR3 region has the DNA TGTGCCAGCAGGCTACTACTCGGGTCGGTGGCTGAAGCTTTCTTT. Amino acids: CASRLLLGSVAEAFF.

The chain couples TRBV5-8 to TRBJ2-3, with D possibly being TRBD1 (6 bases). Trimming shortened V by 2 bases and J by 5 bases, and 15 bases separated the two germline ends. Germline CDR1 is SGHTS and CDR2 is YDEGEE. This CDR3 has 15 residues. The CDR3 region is CASSLTGMARDTQYF. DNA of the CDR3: TGTGCCAGCAGCTTAACAGGGATGGCGAGAGATACGCAGTATTTT. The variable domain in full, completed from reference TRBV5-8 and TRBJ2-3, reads EAGVTQSPTHLIKTRGQQATLRCSPISGHTSVYWYQQALGLGLQFLLWYDEGEERNRGNFPPRFSGRQFPNYSSELNVNALELEDSALYLCASSLTGMARDTQYFGPGTRLTVL.

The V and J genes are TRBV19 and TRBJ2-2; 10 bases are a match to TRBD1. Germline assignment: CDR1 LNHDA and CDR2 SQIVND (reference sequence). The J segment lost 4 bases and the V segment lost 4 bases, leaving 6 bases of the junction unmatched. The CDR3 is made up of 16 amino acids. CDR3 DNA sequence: TGTGCCAGTAGTAGTAGACAGGGGGCAAGCACCGGGGAGCTGTTTTTT. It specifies CASSSRQGASTGELFF.

DNA for the CDR3: TGTGCCTGGAGTGCCAGGGGGCACGGGGGCTACACCTTC. Its protein product is CAWSARGHGGYTF. The chain joins TRBV30 to TRBJ1-2, with 8 nucleotides matching TRBD1. CDR3 length equals 13 residues. The junction had 6 bases not matched to a gene; V was cut back by 1 base and J by 8 bases. The germline CDR1 and CDR2 sequences are GTSNPN and SVGIG (reference sequence).

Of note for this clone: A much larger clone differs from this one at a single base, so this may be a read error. CDR3 residues: CASSPRTASTDTQYF. CDR3 DNA: TGTGCCAGCAGCCCCAGGACAGCTAGCACAGATACGCAGTATTTT. The chain links TRBV5-6 to TRBJ2-3; possible D gene TRBD1, 6 bases. Trimming took off 4 bases at V and 0 bases at J, with 12 bases between the two ends. The CDR3 extends over 15 amino acids. Germline V gene data show CDR1 as SGHDT and CDR2 as YYEEEE. Drawing the rest from reference TRBV5-6 and TRBJ2-3, the complete variable domain is DAGVTQSPTHLIKTRGQQVTLRCSPKSGHDTVSWYQQALGQGPQFIFQYYEEEERQRGNFPDRFSGHQFPNYSSELNVNALLLGDSALYLCASSPRTASTDTQYFGPGTRLTVL.

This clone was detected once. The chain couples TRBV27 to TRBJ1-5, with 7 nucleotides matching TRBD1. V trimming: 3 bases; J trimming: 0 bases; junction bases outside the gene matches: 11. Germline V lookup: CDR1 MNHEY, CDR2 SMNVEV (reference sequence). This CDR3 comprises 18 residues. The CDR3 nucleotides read TGTGCCAGCAGTTTCCCCGGGACAGAGAAATATAGCAATCAGCCCCAGCATTTT. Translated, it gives CASSFPGTEKYSNQPQHF.

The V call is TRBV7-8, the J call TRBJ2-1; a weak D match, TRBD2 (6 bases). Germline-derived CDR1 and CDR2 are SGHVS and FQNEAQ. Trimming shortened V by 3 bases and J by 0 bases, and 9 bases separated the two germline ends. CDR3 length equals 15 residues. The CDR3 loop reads CASSFIGSSYNEQFF. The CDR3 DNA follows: TGTGCCAGCAGCTTTATCGGGAGCTCCTACAATGAGCAGTTCTTC.

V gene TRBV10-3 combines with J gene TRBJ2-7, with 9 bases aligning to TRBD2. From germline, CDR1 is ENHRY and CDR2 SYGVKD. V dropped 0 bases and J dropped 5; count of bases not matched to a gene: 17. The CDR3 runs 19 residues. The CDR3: CAISESFGVSGGISHEQYF. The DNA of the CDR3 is TGTGCCATCAGTGAGTCCTTCGGCGTTAGCGGGGGTATATCCCACGAGCAGTACTTC.

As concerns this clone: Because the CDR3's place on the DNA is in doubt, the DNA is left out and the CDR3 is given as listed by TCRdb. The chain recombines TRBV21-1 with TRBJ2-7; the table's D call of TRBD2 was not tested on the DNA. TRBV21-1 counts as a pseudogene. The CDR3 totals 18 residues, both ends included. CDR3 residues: CASVSGRVGSGSTYEQYF.

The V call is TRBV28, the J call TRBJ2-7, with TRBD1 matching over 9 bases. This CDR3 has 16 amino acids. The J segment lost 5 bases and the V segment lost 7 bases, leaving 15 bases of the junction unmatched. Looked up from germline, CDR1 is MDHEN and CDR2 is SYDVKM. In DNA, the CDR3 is TGTGCCAGCACCCCTGTCCCGGGACAGGGACGCCACGAGCAGTACTTC. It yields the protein CASTPVPGQGRHEQYF.

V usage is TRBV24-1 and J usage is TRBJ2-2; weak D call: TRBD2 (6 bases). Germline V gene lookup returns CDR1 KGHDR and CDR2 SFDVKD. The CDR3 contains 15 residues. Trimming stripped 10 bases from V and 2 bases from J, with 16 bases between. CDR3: CATSYSGINTGELFF. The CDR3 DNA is TGTGCCACTTCCTATAGCGGAATTAACACCGGGGAGCTGTTTTTT.

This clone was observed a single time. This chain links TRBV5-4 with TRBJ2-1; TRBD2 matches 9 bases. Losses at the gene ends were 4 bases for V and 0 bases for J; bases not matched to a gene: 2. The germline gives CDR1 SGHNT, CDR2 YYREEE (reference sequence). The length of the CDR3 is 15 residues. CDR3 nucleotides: TGTGCCAGCAGCCTTAGCGGGAGCTCCTACAATGAGCAGTTCTTC. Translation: CASSLSGSSYNEQFF.

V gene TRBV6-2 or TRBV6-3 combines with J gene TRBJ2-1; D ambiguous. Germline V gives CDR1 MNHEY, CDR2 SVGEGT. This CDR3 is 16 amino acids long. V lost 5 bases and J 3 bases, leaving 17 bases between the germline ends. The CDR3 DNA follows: TGTGCCAGCAGTCCCCCCCATTTGGTTAGCTACAATGAGCAGTTCTTC. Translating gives CASSPPHLVSYNEQFF.

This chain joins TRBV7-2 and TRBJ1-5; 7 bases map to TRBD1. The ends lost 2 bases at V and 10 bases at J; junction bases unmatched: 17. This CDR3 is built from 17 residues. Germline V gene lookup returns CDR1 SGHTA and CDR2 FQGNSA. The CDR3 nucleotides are TGTGCCAGCAGCTTATCCGGGACAGTCTACTCGGGTGTCCCCCAGCATTTT. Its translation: CASSLSGTVYSGVPQHF.

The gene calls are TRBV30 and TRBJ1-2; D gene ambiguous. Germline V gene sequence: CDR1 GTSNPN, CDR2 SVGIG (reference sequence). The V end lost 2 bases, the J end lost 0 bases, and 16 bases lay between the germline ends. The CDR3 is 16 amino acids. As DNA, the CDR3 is TGTGCCTGGAGTACCGGACGGAGGCTAGCTAACTATGGCTACACCTTC. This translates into CAWSTGRRLANYGYTF.

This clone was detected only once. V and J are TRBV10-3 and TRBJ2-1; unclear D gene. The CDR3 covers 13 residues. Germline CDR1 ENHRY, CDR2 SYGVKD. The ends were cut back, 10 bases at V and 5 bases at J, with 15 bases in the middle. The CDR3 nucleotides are TGTGCCACCCAGATTTTGCCCGACAATGAGCAGTTCTTC. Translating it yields CATQILPDNEQFF.

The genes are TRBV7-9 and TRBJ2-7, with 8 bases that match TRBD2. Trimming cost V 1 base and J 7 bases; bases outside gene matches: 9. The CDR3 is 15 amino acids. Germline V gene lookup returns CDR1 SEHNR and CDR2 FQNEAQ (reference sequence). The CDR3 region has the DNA TGTGCCAGCAGCTTAGGTGGGACTAGTTCTGGAGAGCAGTACTTC. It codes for CASSLGGTSSGEQYF.

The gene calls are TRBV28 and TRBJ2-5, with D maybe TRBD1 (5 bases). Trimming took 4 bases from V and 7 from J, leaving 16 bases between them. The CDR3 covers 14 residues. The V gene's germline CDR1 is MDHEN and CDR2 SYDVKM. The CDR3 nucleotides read TGTGCCAGCAGTTCCACCCGGACATTAGGGACCCAGTACTTC. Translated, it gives CASSSTRTLGTQYF.

The DNA of the CDR3 is TGTGCCAGCTCACCCCAGGGGGCCTACAATGAGCAGTTCTTC. Translated, it gives CASSPQGAYNEQFF. This rearrangement joins TRBV18 to TRBJ2-1, with TRBD1 matching over 7 bases. Losses at the gene ends were 3 bases for V and 2 bases for J; bases not matched to a gene: 1. The CDR3 consists of 14 residues. In germline, CDR1 is KGHSH, CDR2 LQKENI.

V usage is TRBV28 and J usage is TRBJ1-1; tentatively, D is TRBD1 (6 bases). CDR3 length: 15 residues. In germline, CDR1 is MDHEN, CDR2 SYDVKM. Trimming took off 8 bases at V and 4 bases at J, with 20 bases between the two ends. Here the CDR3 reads CASRLQGRSSTEAFF. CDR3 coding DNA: TGTGCCAGCCGCCTCCAGGGGCGCAGTAGCACTGAAGCTTTCTTT.

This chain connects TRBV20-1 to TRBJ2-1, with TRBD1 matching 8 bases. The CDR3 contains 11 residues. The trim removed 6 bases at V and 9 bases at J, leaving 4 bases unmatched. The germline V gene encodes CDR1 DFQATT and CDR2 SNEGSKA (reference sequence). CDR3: CSAQGAGEQFF. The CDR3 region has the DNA TGCAGTGCCCAGGGGGCAGGTGAGCAGTTCTTC.

The CDR3 sequence is CSAYPQEGSKNIQYF. The CDR3 DNA follows: TGCAGCGCGTATCCACAGGAGGGGTCCAAAAACATTCAGTACTTC. The J gene is TRBJ2-4, the V gene TRBV29-1; perhaps TRBD2 as D (6 bases). The CDR3 has 15 residues. CDR1 SQVTM and CDR2 ANQGSEA come from the germline V gene. Between the trimmed V and J ends, which lost 7 bases and 2 bases, there was a span of 18 bases.

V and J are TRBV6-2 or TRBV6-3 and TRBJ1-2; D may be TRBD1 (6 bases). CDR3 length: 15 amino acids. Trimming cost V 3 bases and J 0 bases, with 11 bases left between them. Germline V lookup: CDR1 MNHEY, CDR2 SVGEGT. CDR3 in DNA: TGTGCCAGCAGTTATCCTGGGGGCCCTAACTATGGCTACACCTTC. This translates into CASSYPGGPNYGYTF.

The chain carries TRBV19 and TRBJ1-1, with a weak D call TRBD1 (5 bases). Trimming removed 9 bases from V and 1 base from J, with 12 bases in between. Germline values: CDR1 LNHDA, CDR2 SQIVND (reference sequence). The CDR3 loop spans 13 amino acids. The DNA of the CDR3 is TGTGCCAGCGGGACTGCTGGGAACACTGAAGCTTTCTTT. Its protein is CASGTAGNTEAFF.

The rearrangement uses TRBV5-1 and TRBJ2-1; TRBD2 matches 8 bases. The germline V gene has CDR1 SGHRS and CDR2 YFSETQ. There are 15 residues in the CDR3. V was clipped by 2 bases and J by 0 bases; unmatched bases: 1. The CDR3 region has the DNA TGCGCCAGCAGCTTAACTAGCGGCTCCTACAATGAGCAGTTCTTC. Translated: CASSLTSGSYNEQFF. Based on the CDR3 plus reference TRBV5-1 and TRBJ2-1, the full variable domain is KAGVTQTPRYLIKTRGQQVTLSCSPISGHRSVSWYQQTPGQGLQFLFEYFSETQRNKGNFPGRFSGRQFSNSRSEMNVSTLELGDSALYLCASSLTSGSYNEQFFGPGTRLTVL.

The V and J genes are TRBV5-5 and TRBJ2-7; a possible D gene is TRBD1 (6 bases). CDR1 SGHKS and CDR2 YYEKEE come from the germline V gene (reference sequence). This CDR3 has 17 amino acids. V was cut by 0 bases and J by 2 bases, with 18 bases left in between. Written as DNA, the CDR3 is TGTGCCAGCAGCTTGGCAGGACAGCCCTTCACGGCCTACGAGCAGTACTTC. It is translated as CASSLAGQPFTAYEQYF. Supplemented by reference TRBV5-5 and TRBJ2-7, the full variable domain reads DAGVTQSPTHLIKTRGQQVTLRCSPISGHKSVSWYQQVLGQGPQFIFQYYEKEERGRGNFPDRFSARQFPNYSSELNVNALLLGDSALYLCASSLAGQPFTAYEQYFGPGTRLTVT.

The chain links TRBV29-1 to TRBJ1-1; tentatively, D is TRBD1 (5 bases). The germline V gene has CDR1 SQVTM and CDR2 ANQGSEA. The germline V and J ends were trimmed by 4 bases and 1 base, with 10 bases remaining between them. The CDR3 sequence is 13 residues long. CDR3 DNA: TGCAGCGTTGCGCGGACATCGAACACTGAAGCTTTCTTT. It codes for CSVARTSNTEAFF.